These 22 T cell receptor beta chains were sequenced from one sample in a study of identical twins listed by TCRdb under 2016. Preparation of the library involved 5' RACE. The instrument given in TCRdb is Illumina HiSeq 2000. Through fastp at Q25 and MiXCR, TCRdb rebuilt clones from the public reads, retaining in-frame beta chains. Each entry merges the rows of one CDR3 protein and shows their most common DNA and genes. This sample is represented by 540,000 or so distinct CDR3 sequences; 20% to 25% of them were singletons. The ten top clones hold approximately 0.52% of the sample. These same records also appear under a second study, on yellow fever vaccine responses in identical twins.

The sequencing input was CD4+ T cells sorted from blood. The receptors were gathered from a woman aged 18-29 years in good health.

CDR3 loop: CASSQVQGGQPQHF. CDR3 DNA: TGTGCCAGCAGCCAAGTACAGGGAGGTCAGCCCCAGCATTTT. V is TRBV3-1 and J is TRBJ1-5; D may be TRBD1 (6 bases). In germline, CDR1 is LGHDT, CDR2 YNNKEL (reference sequence). This CDR3 has 14 amino acids. V gave up 1 base and J gave up 6 bases, with 10 bases separating them.

This clonotype showed up many times. The chain links TRBV6-1 to TRBJ1-2; perhaps TRBD1 as D (5 bases). Germline CDR1 is MNHNS and CDR2 is SASEGT. Trimming took off 6 bases at V and 1 base at J, with 15 bases between the two ends. The CDR3 length is 15 residues. For the CDR3, the DNA is TGTGCCAGCAGCGCGGAAGGGGCAAGTAACTATGGCTACACCTTC. Amino acid sequence: CASSAEGASNYGYTF.

This clonotype has a handful of counts. The V call is TRBV6-5, the J call TRBJ2-5, with 8 bases aligning to TRBD1. The V gene end was trimmed by 0 bases and the J gene end by 6 bases; junction bases not matched to a gene: 6. Germline V lookup: CDR1 MNHEY, CDR2 SVGAGI. The CDR3 runs 15 residues. CDR3 in amino acids: CASSYSQGATQTQYF. The CDR3 DNA reads as TGTGCCAGCAGTTACTCGCAGGGGGCGACGCAGACCCAGTACTTC.

This chain uses TRBV7-8 with TRBJ2-1; TRBD2 might be the D (6 bases). The germline gives CDR1 SGHVS, CDR2 FQNEAQ. With 3 bases removed from V and 6 bases from J, the gap between germline ends came to 12 bases. The CDR3 has 14 residues. CDR3 DNA: TGTGCCAGCAGCTTCTGGGACTTCTCCAATGAGCAGTTCTTC. Its protein product is CASSFWDFSNEQFF.

For this clonotype: The junction departs from the called germline gene at one end, perhaps through a read error. The chain carries TRBV24-1 and TRBJ2-2; 15 positions match TRBD2. CDR3 length: 17 amino acids. Germline V gene data show CDR1 as KGHDR and CDR2 as SFDVKD. The CDR3 is CDTSDPGTSGRNGELFF. The CDR3 DNA is TGTGACACCAGTGATCCCGGGACTAGCGGGAGGAACGGGGAGCTGTTTTTT.

V gene TRBV27 combines with J gene TRBJ2-3; 7 positions agree with TRBD2. The V and J ends lost 6 bases and 2 bases, in that order; junction bases with no gene match: 8. The CDR3 covers 15 residues. Per germline, CDR1 MNHEY and CDR2 SMNVEV (reference sequence). This chain's CDR3 is CASRHGTIDTDTQYF. The CDR3 DNA reads as TGTGCCAGCAGACATGGGACTATCGACACAGATACGCAGTATTTT.

This clonotype was seen more than once but under ten times. The V and J genes are TRBV24-1 and TRBJ2-5; D unclear. Germline V CDR1 and CDR2: KGHDR, SFDVKD. V shed 3 bases and J shed 1 base, with 17 bases lying between them. The CDR3 is 17 residues long. The CDR3 bases are TGTGCCACCAGTGATCGCCCAAGGCGCGCACTCCAAGAGACCCAGTACTTC. Encoded protein: CATSDRPRRALQETQYF.

This clonotype appeared a few times. The CDR3 bases are TGCAGTGCTGAGGGGGGGACTAGCCTTGAGACCCAGTACTTC. Encoded protein: CSAEGGTSLETQYF. The chain carries TRBV20-1 and TRBJ2-5; 9 nucleotides align to TRBD2. The CDR3 runs to 14 residues. The V and J ends lost 5 bases and 5 bases, in that order; junction bases with no gene match: 9. In germline, CDR1 is DFQATT, CDR2 SNEGSKA (reference sequence).

The V gene is TRBV20-1, the J gene TRBJ2-3; D is perhaps TRBD2 (6 bases). Trimming left V 0 bases short and J 5 bases short, with 21 bases between. The CDR3 has 17 residues. Germline assignment: CDR1 DFQATT and CDR2 SNEGSKA (reference sequence). The DNA of the CDR3 is TGCAGTGCTAGAGATCCCCCCCCTAGCGCGAGAAGAGATACGCAGTATTTT. Amino acid sequence: CSARDPPPSARRDTQYF.

This clonotype was seen only a few times. The J gene is TRBJ2-7, the V gene TRBV5-6; D is unclear. Germline values: CDR1 SGHDT, CDR2 YYEEEE. This CDR3 is built from 14 residues. V shed 1 base and J shed 2 bases, with 10 bases lying between them. The CDR3 DNA sequence: TGTGCCAGCAGCTTGTATATGATGCCCTACGAGCAGTACGTC. It translates to CASSLYMMPYEQYV.

This clonotype was counted a few times. J is TRBJ2-1 and V is TRBV11-2; D uncertain. The CDR3 contains 15 residues. Trimming pared 5 bases from V and 0 bases from J, leaving 11 bases between. Germline-derived CDR1 and CDR2 are SGHAT and FQNNGV. CDR3: CASSNIARSYNEQFF. The CDR3 DNA is TGTGCCAGCAGCAACATAGCCCGCTCCTACAATGAGCAGTTCTTC.

This clonotype has just a few counts. The CDR3 reads CASSYVRGGTDTQYF. The CDR3 coding sequence is TGTGCCAGCAGTTACGTCCGCGGGGGCACAGATACGCAGTATTTT. The chain recombines TRBV6-5 with TRBJ2-3, with D maybe TRBD2 (6 bases). V dropped 2 bases and J dropped 1 base, with 10 bases sitting between them. Germline V gene sequence: CDR1 MNHEY, CDR2 SVGAGI. This CDR3 region has 15 residues.

The chain combines TRBV6-2 or TRBV6-3 with TRBJ2-1; either TRBD1 or TRBD2 may fit D (5 bases each). CDR1 is MNHEY and CDR2 is SVGEGT in the germline V gene. The V and J ends lost 6 bases and 9 bases respectively, with 15 bases between them. The CDR3 is 13 amino acids. CDR3 DNA: TGTGCCAGCAGCTGGGGCTCAAGCGGTGAGCAGTTCTTC. Protein: CASSWGSSGEQFF.

This clonotype was observed a handful of times. The V and J genes are TRBV13 and TRBJ2-3, with 11 bases lining up with TRBD2. Germline loops: CDR1 PRHDT, CDR2 FYEKMQ (reference sequence). V was pared by 3 bases and J by 8 bases, with 16 bases of the junction left unmatched. This CDR3 is built from 18 residues. CDR3 DNA sequence: TGTGCCAGCAGCTTGGATCTTCCGACTAGCGGGGTTCCGGGTACGCAGTATTTT. Amino acids: CASSLDLPTSGVPGTQYF.

Only one count was recorded for this clonotype. The chain links TRBV20-1 to TRBJ2-7, with D possibly matching TRBD2 (5 bases). The V end was cut by 6 bases, the J end by 5 bases, with 17 bases between. CDR1 is DFQATT and CDR2 is SNEGSKA in the germline V gene (reference sequence). The CDR3 runs 13 residues. The CDR3 reads CSAPAPGVDEQYF. The CDR3 DNA reads as TGCAGTGCCCCGGCTCCCGGGGTAGACGAGCAGTACTTC.

The table lists this clonotype with a few counts. The rearrangement links TRBV20-1 to TRBJ1-6, with D possibly matching TRBD1 (5 bases). The CDR3 length is 17 residues. The V gene lost 5 bases and the J gene lost 8 bases, with 25 bases spanning the gap. Germline lookup yields CDR1 DFQATT and CDR2 SNEGSKA (reference sequence). The CDR3 sequence: CSAPLTTGRGRDSPLHF. CDR3 DNA sequence: TGCAGTGCTCCATTAACAACGGGTAGGGGTAGGGATTCACCCCTCCACTTT.

This chain links TRBV20-1 with TRBJ2-5, with D unclear. Trimming cost V 5 bases and J 4 bases, with 8 bases left between them. Germline V lookup: CDR1 DFQATT, CDR2 SNEGSKA (reference sequence). The CDR3 covers 11 residues. The CDR3 here is CSALAPETQYF. The CDR3 DNA is TGCAGTGCTCTGGCCCCAGAGACCCAGTACTTC.

The J gene is TRBJ2-7, the V gene TRBV29-1; possibly TRBD1 for D (6 bases). Trimming removed 4 bases from V and 4 bases from J, with 8 bases in between. Germline CDR1 reads SQVTM; CDR2 reads ANQGSEA. CDR3 length equals 11 residues. The CDR3: CSVVRGYEQYV. The CDR3 nucleotides read TGCAGCGTTGTCAGGGGTTACGAGCAGTACGTC.

V usage is TRBV27 and J usage is TRBJ1-6; D remains unclear. CDR3 length: 15 residues. The V gene's germline CDR1 is MNHEY and CDR2 SMNVEV (reference sequence). Trimming removed 4 bases from V and 14 bases from J, with 21 bases in between. The CDR3 region has the DNA TGTGCCAGCAGTTCGTCCTTCTCTAGTCTGAGATCCCTCCACTTT. Its protein is CASSSSFSSLRSLHF.

This chain uses TRBV14 with TRBJ2-7; TRBD2 might be the D (6 bases). Trimming stripped 5 bases from V and 4 bases from J, with 12 bases between. CDR1 is SGHDN and CDR2 is FVKESK in the germline V gene. The CDR3 has 13 amino acids. The CDR3 is CASSYGSPYEQYF. Written as DNA, the CDR3 is TGTGCCAGCAGCTACGGGAGCCCTTACGAGCAGTACTTC.

The rearrangement links TRBV2 to TRBJ2-7, with D maybe TRBD1 (5 bases). Germline CDR1 and CDR2: SNHLY and FYNNEI. The CDR3 runs 14 residues. Trimming removed 4 bases from V and 0 bases from J, with 10 bases in between. The CDR3 sequence: CASSGLDSSYEQYV. The CDR3 region has the DNA TGTGCCAGCAGTGGTTTAGACAGCTCCTACGAGCAGTACGTC.

A few counts support this clonotype. V gene TRBV20-1 combines with J gene TRBJ1-2; D unresolved. The germline CDR1 and CDR2 sequences are DFQATT and SNEGSKA (reference sequence). V was clipped by 4 bases and J by 4 bases, with 10 bases between them. The CDR3 covers 12 residues. CDR3 residues: CSAKEGGYGYTF. The CDR3 DNA follows: TGCAGTGCTAAGGAGGGAGGCTATGGCTACACCTTC.